This T cell receptor beta chain was sequenced during a study of vaccination and CD4 T cells after COVID-19. Study in general: Participants received two doses of either BNT162b2 or mRNA-1273 vaccine.

Described treatment: roughly 10-day PBMC culture with coronavirus spike peptide pools or control peptides (ViraFEST assay). Oncomine TCR Beta short-read sequencing was applied to DNA from cultured CD4+ T cells. Someone extracted genomic DNA from cultured CD4+ T cells. Using its own MiXCR run on the PCR reads, TCRdb lists one record per CDR3 protein. The sample yields 9,000 to 15,000 distinct CDR3 sequences, roughly 34% seen once. The CDR3 is 13 amino acids. Germline CDR1 KGHDR, CDR2 SFDVKD. V lost 5 bases, J lost 9 bases, and 1 base stayed unmatched. This clonotype turned up a few times. The antigen is not known.

The chain employs TRBV24-1 and TRBJ1-6; 9 nucleotides align to TRBD1. The sequencing used CD4+ T cells from blood, cultured in vitro, collected before SARS-CoV-2 vaccination. The sequence derives from a human donor who received a COVID-19 vaccine. The CDR3 sequence: CATSGGQGSPLHF. The CDR3 DNA reads as TGTGCCACCAGTGGGGGACAGGGTTCACCCCTCCACTTT.